This T cell receptor beta chain originates from a study of cytomegalovirus exposure and HLA in healthy donors (dated by TCRdb to 2016 to 2017). Some background on the complete study: According to an earlier analysis of 550 to 700 of the donors, 200 million or so T cells yielded 95 million to 140 million unique TCR beta sequences and approximately 280 Gb of sequence data. The number of donors typed differed by locus, with roughly 620-630 for A, B, C, DRB1 and DQB1, roughly 520 for DQA1, 606 for DPA1, and around 450 for DPB1. The later analysis used no new phenotypic data to find candidate immune exposures, relying instead on TCR beta sequences and their occurrence across donors. The study was designed to test whether signatures of past pathogen exposure could be identified by cataloging public T cell receptors. To predict cytomegalovirus infection status, the study combined high-throughput TCR immunosequencing, statistical association of individual TCRs with disease status, and machine learning. Roughly 5 DR-DQ haplotypes were treated as single units for association and clustering because of strong linkage in the cohort. Across around 400 genotyped donors of the cohort, an average of roughly 250,000 unique TCR beta nucleotide sequences per donor were sequenced, and roughly 17% of those sequences were non-productive. A later analysis re-examined previously published TCR beta repertoires from 500 to 700 donors and added high-resolution HLA genotyping to investigate patterns of TCR occurrence. A later genetic analysis took genome-wide SNP genotypes for about 55% of the 666 donors and used that subset as a discovery cohort. HLA typing included class I and class II loci at four-digit resolution. Around 330 gigabases of sequencing data and tens of millions of unique TCR sequences made up an early release that covered approximately 650 HLA-typed donors. The study used immunosequencing to profile the T cell repertoires of 600 to 850 subjects and linked those repertoires to cytomegalovirus serostatus. All discovery cohort repertoires had been generated on a single sequencing platform. Among the roughly 390 genotyped donors, around 81% belonged to the genetic ancestry cluster associated with self-reported Caucasian donors. A separate validation cohort of roughly 120 different subjects was used in addition to the approximately 610-subject first cohort. An earlier analysis of several hundred of the donors applied high-throughput TCR beta sequencing to assess whether each TCR beta V gene segment acted as functional or pseudogenic. Donor age, sex, ethnicity and CMV serostatus were collected together with the repertoire data. What the authors observed across the whole study: The classifier was reported to diagnose cytomegalovirus status with high specificity and sensitivity in both the original and validation cohorts. Several of the top co-occurrence clusters appeared to be linked to parvovirus B19, influenza, CMV and Epstein-Barr virus, according to a later analysis. Sequencing depth was assumed to be roughly uniform across donors in the presence/absence analyses, though that assumption may not hold. Because HLA typing was unavailable for some donors at each locus, only the typed subset was used in association tests. Some IMGT-functional V segments, including TRBV6-2 and TRBV6-3, could not be told apart with the 87-base-pair reads, so those segments were excluded. Strong co-occurrence of HLA alleles, especially DR and DQ, made assigning TCR associations to individual alleles difficult. Seventeen rarely observed V segments, including chromosome 9 orphons, were excluded from the earlier analysis of several hundred of the donors because counts were too low. According to a later analysis, most CMV-associated TCR beta chains appeared to be HLA-restricted, and the HLA associations seemed to be driven largely by CMV exposure. A further reported finding was that TCR beta sequences accurately predicted the HLA-A and HLA-B alleles for most subjects in the first cohort. A later genetic analysis associated a missense DCLRE1C variant with V-gene and J-gene trimming of TCR beta chains, and an independent cohort replicated the association. The authors suggested that the approach could potentially be extended to other disease states and immunological phenotypes. Compared with equally common non-associated chains, HLA-associated TCR beta chains in a later analysis were more clonally expanded and had lower generation probabilities. The cohort was sequenced for TCR beta chains only, and without alpha or paired-chain data the features that could be detected were limited. According to a later genetic analysis, donors in an Asian-associated ancestry cluster had fewer N-insertions in productive TCRs than the approximately 700-donor mean. Linkage disequilibrium might explain the correlated functional status among segregating V segments, but an unknown experimental factor could not be excluded. Immune exposure information for the cohort was limited to CMV serostatus. Most TCR sequences were seen in very few donors, while some public TCRs were found in many individuals. A cluster of highly shared sequence variants was judged likely to represent a technical artifact of the sequencing pipeline. A total of about 180 TCR beta chains were listed by the study as associated with cytomegalovirus. In a later analysis, TCR association rates were found to vary across HLA loci, with the most associated TCRs seen for DRB1 alleles and the fewest for HLA-C alleles. Specific HLA alleles were associated with 15,000 to 20,000 TCR beta sequences at a false discovery rate of 0.05 in a later analysis. A few of the identified cytomegalovirus-associated TCR beta chains were confirmed in vitro to be specific for cytomegalovirus antigens. In an earlier analysis of about 540 of the donors, most TCR beta V segments were observed in productive rearrangements about 87% or about 30% of the time, broadly matching IMGT annotations.

V lost 2 bases and J lost 7 bases; the stretch between them is 21 bases long. Taken from the germline V gene, the CDR1 and CDR2 loops are MGHRA and YSYEKL. From cysteine to phenylalanine, the CDR3 is 17 amino acids long. The only DNA kept is the CDR3, 51 bases in frame from the first base. The cohort consisted of 600 to 700 healthy bone marrow donors. At the time of sampling, all cohort members were nominally healthy, though unrecorded immune exposures were likely present. The donor tested CMV seronegative, placing the donor among the 350 to 400 seronegative members of the cohort. Every donor gave a peripheral blood sample, and the peripheral blood mononuclear cells from that sample were used for TCR beta sequencing. The Qiagen DNeasy Blood Extraction Kit was used to extract genomic DNA from the blood cell samples. Libraries were made using the immunoSEQ multiplex PCR assay. A mixture of 60 forward primers for TCR Vbeta segments and 13 reverse primers for TCR Jbeta segments was used in the multiplex PCR. The CDR3 region of rearranged TCR beta genes was amplified from genomic DNA by a multiplex PCR assay. On the Illumina HiSeq System, the amplified TCR beta libraries were sequenced as 87-base-pair reads. Per the authors' processing: Across the 666 repertoires, a later analysis counted approximately 75 million unique TCR beta chains, 8.5 million to 12 million of which were shared by at least two donors. Raw reads were error-corrected and collapsed into unique sequences by a nearest-neighbor algorithm in which closely related sequences were merged to remove PCR and sequencing errors. V, D and J gene segments were assigned by aligning CDR3 sequences to IMGT reference sequences. For a sequence to be retained, at least a six-nucleotide match to both a V gene segment and a J gene segment was required. A rearrangement was called productive if the CDR3 had no stop codons and remained in frame with V and J, and every other rearrangement was called non-productive. Following IMGT convention, CDR3 was defined as the stretch from the second conserved V-encoded cysteine to the conserved J-encoded phenylalanine. The earlier analysis of about 590 of the donors excluded sequences that lacked an unambiguous match to a single V gene segment. An earlier analysis of several hundred of the donors called V segments functional above 56.7% productive rearrangements and segregating when the between-donor standard deviation exceeded 5%. A statistical classification framework was built to diagnose cytomegalovirus status from the catalog of TCR beta chain sequences. In a later analysis, V and J genes were assigned by comparing TCR nucleotide sequences against IMGT/GENE-DB human TR gene sequences. The TCRdist pipeline was used in a later analysis to assign CDR3 sequences and most-parsimonious VDJ recombination scenarios. A later analysis defined each TCR beta chain by its CDR3 amino acid sequence plus V-gene family, and excluded reads lacking a unique V-gene family. A later analysis removed 500 to 650 highly shared, low-generation-probability nucleotide sequences to deal with suspected cross-contamination and a sequencing artifact. In a later analysis, a clonal expansion index for each public chain was calculated from normalized within-repertoire ranks of inferred template counts. Generation probabilities in a later analysis came from a VDJ recombination model fitted to out-of-frame rearrangements, and those results were checked against IGoR. In a later analysis, hypergeometric tests were used to score TCR-TCR, TCR-HLA and TCR-CMV co-occurrence, with a repertoire-size bias correction applied to TCR pairs. A later analysis estimated false discovery rates by permuting HLA or CMV assignments 20 times. A later analysis grouped co-occurring TCRs with DBSCAN, adding TCRdist sequence similarity when clustering within HLA-allele-positive subsets. Repertoires with fewer than 30,000 or more than 120,000 public chains were left out of co-occurrence clustering, as were about 5 repertoires with anomalous nucleotide sharing. Not all clones reach the TCRdb copy of this immuneACCESS table, which keeps in-frame sequences only. Checked studies attribute under half of the gap to unresolved V genes and leave the rest unexplained. The V and J calls and clone size are taken from that table; D and trimming were inferred from the DNA. Present in this sample are fewer than 150,000 clones, over 70% of which were seen just once. The top ten hold around 3.2% of the sample.

This clone was picked up one time. Its target antigen remains unknown. No clone much larger than this one lies a single base away; base qualities are absent. The source material was PBMCs. The chain links TRBV4-1 with TRBJ2-1; perhaps TRBD2 is the D gene, with 7 bases matching. The sequence was collected from a man in his forties in good health and CMV-seronegative. The CDR3 here reads CASSQWLPGGLRNEQFF. The DNA sequence is TGCGCCAGCAGCCAATGGCTTCCGGGGGGCCTCAGGAATGAGCAGTTCTTC.